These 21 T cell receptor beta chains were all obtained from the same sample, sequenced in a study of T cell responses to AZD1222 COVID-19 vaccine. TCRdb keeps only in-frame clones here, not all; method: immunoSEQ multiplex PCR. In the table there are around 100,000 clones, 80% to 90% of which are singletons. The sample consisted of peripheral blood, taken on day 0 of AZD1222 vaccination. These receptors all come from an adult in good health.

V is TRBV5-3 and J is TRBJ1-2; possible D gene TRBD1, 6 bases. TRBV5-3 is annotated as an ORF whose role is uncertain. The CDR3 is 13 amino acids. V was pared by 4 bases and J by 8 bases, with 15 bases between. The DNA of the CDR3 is TGTGCCAGAAGCCAGGACAGAGGAGACGGCTACACCTTC. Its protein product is CARSQDRGDGYTF.

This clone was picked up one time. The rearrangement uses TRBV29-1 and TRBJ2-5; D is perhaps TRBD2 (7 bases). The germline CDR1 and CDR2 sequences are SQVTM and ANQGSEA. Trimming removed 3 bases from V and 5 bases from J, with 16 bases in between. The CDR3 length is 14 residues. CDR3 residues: CSVDKVGGQETQYF. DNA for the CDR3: TGCAGCGTTGATAAGGTGGGGGGGCAGGAGACCCAGTACTTC.

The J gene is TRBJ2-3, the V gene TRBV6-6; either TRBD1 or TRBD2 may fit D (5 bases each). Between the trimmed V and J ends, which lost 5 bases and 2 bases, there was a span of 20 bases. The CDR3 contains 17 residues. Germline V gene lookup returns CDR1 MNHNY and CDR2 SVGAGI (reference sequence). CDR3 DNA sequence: TGTGCCAGCAGTCGTTCCCCCCGAGGGGCCTACACAGATACGCAGTATTTT. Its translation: CASSRSPRGAYTDTQYF.

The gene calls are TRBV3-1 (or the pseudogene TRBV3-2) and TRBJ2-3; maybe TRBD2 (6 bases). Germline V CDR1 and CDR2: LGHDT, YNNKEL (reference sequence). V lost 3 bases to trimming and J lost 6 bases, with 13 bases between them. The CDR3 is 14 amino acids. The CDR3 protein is CASSQGPGVDTQYF. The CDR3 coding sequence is TGTGCCAGCAGCCAGGGACCGGGGGTGGATACGCAGTATTTT.

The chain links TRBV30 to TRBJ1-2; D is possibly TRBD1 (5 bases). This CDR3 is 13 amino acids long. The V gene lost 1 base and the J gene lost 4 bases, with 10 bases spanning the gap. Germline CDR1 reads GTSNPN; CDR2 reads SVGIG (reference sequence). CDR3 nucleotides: TGTGCCTGGAGTGCATCTCAGGGCTATGGCTACACCTTC. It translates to CAWSASQGYGYTF.

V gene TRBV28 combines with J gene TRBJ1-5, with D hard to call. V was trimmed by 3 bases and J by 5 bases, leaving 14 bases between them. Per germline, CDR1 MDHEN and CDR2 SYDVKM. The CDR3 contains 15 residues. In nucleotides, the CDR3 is TGTGCCAGCAGTTTGGCTAGTATGGTTCATCAGCCCCAGCATTTT. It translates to CASSLASMVHQPQHF.

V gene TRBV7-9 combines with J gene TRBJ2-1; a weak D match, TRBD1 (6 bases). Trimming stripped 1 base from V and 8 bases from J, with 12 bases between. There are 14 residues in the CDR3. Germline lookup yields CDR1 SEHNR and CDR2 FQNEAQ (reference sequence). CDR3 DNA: TGTGCCAGCAGCTTAGACAGGGCCGGGGATGAGCAGTTCTTC. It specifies CASSLDRAGDEQFF.

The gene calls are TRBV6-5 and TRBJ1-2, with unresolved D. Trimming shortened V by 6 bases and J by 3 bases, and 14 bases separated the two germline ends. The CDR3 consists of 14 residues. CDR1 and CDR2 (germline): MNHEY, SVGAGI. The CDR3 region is CASRPTGRDYGYTF. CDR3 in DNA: TGTGCCAGCAGGCCGACCGGGCGTGACTATGGCTACACCTTC.

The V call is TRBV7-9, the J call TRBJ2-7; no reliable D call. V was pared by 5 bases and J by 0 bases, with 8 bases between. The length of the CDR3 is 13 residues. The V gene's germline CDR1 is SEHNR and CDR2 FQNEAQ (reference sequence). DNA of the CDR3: TGTGCCAGCAGCATTACACCCTCCTACGAGCAGTACTTC. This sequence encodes CASSITPSYEQYF.

The CDR3 spells CASTQWGDTYYGYTF. The CDR3 DNA reads TGTGCCAGTACCCAGTGGGGGGACACCTACTATGGCTACACCTTC. This sequence joins TRBV19 and TRBJ1-2; TRBD1 is a possible D gene (6 bases). V dropped 7 bases and J dropped 3 bases, with 18 bases sitting between them. The CDR3 is 15 amino acids. CDR1 and CDR2 (germline): LNHDA, SQIVND (reference sequence).

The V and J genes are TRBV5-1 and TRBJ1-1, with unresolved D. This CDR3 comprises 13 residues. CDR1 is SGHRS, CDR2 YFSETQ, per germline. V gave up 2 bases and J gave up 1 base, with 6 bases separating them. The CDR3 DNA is TGCGCCAGCAGCTTTGGGAGGAACACTGAAGCTTTCTTT. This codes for CASSFGRNTEAFF.

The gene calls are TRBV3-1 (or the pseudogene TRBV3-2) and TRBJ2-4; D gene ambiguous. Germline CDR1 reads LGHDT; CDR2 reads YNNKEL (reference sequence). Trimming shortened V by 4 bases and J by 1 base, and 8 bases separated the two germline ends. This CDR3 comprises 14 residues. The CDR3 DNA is TGTGCCAGCAGCCTGAAAACGGCCAAAAACATTCAGTACTTC. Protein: CASSLKTAKNIQYF.

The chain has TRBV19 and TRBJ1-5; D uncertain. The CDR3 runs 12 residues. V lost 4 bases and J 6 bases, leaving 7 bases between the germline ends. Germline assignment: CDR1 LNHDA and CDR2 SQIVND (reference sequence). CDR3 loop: CASSTPGQPQHF. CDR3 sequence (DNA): TGTGCCAGTAGTACCCCAGGTCAGCCCCAGCATTTT.

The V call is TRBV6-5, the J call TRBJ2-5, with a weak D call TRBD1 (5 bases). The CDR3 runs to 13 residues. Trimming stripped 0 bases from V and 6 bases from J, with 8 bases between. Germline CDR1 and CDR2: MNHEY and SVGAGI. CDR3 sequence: CASSYSRGQTQYF. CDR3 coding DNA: TGTGCCAGCAGTTACTCAAGGGGTCAGACCCAGTACTTC.

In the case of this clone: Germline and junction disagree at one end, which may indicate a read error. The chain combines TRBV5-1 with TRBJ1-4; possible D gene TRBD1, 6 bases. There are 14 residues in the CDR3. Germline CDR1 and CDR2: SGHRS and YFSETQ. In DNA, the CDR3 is TGCGCCAGCAGCTCGACAGGAAGTAATGAAAAGCTGTTTTTT. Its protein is CASSSTGSNEKLFF.

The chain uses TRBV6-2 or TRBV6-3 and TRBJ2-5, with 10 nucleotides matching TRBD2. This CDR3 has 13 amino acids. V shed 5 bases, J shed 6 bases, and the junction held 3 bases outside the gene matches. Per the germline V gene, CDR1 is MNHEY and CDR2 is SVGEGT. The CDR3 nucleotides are TGTGCCAGCAGTATTAGCGGGGGGCAGACCCAGTACTTC. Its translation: CASSISGGQTQYF.

The CDR3 sequence: CASSYSTGGQNTEAFF. In nucleotides, the CDR3 is TGTGCCAGCAGTTACTCGACGGGAGGTCAGAACACTGAAGCTTTCTTT. The genes are TRBV6-2 or TRBV6-3 and TRBJ1-1; D remains ambiguous. CDR3 length equals 16 residues. Trimming removed 0 bases from V and 1 base from J, with 12 bases in between. CDR1 and CDR2 from the germline V gene are MNHEY and SVGEGT.

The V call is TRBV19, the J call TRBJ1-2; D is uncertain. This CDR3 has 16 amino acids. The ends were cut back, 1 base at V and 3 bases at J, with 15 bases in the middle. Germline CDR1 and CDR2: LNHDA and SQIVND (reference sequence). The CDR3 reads CASSIGVWKQHYGYTF. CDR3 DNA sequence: TGTGCCAGTAGTATAGGAGTCTGGAAACAGCACTATGGCTACACCTTC. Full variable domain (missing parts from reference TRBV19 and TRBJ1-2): DGGITQSPKYLFRKEGQNVTLSCEQNLNHDAMYWYRQDPGQGLRLIYYSQIVNDFQKGDIAEGYSVSREKKESFPLTVTSAQKNPTAFYLCASSIGVWKQHYGYTFGSGTRLTVV.

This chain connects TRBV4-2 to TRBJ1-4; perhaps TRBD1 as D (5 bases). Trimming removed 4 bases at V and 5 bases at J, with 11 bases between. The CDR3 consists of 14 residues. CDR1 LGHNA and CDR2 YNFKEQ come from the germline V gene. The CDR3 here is CASSRDGRNEKLFF. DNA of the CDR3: TGTGCCAGCAGCCGGGACGGTAGGAATGAAAAACTGTTTTTT.

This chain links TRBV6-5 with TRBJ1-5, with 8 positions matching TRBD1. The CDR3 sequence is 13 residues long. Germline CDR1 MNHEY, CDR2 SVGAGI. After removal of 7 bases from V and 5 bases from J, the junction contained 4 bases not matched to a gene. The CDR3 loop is CASTGTGDQPQHF. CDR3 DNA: TGTGCCAGCACCGGGACAGGCGATCAGCCCCAGCATTTT.

The CDR3 coding sequence is TGTGCCAGCAGTTCCAGGGGGCTTAACACCGGGGAGCTGTTTTTT. Protein: CASSSRGLNTGELFF. V gene TRBV5-4 combines with J gene TRBJ2-2; 8 positions match TRBD1. CDR1 is SGHNT, CDR2 YYREEE, per germline (reference sequence). The CDR3 length is 15 residues. Trimming cost V 5 bases and J 2 bases; bases outside gene matches: 5.